The 27 T cell receptor beta chains listed next were all sequenced from one sample in a study of blood T cell repertoires in COVID-19. Using immunoSEQ multiplex PCR, the repertoire was profiled, and TCRdb retains in-frame clones only, with some absent. The table records 150,000 to 200,000 clones, around 75% of them present only once. The sample taken for sequencing was peripheral blood. These receptors all stem from a woman aged 40-49 years with COVID-19, enrolled during active disease.

The chain combines TRBV18 with TRBJ1-1; the match to TRBD1 covers 8 bases. Germline V lookup: CDR1 KGHSH, CDR2 LQKENI. The CDR3 runs 17 residues. After removal of 6 bases from V and 4 bases from J, the junction contained 16 bases not matched to a gene. In DNA form, the CDR3 reads TGTGCCAGCTCGCCTTCGCCGCTCCTTACAGGGGGCACTGAAGCTTTCTTT. It is translated as CASSPSPLLTGGTEAFF.

The CDR3 spells CASSMGAGAYNEQFF. Here the CDR3 DNA reads TGTGCCAGTAGTATGGGGGCGGGAGCCTACAATGAGCAGTTCTTC. The chain joins TRBV19 to TRBJ2-1, with D tentatively TRBD2 (7 bases). Germline loops: CDR1 LNHDA, CDR2 SQIVND (reference sequence). This CDR3 region has 15 residues. Trimming stripped 3 bases from V and 2 bases from J, with 11 bases between.

The chain recombines TRBV4-1 with TRBJ2-1; D call uncertain. CDR3 length equals 15 residues. Looked up from germline, CDR1 is MGHRA and CDR2 is YSYEKL. V was clipped by 1 base and J by 1 base, with 8 bases between them. DNA for the CDR3: TGCGCCAGCAGCCAAGGGAGCGTTTCCTACAATGAGCAGTTCTTC. Translation: CASSQGSVSYNEQFF.

The CDR3 is CASSLPGNYGYTF. The CDR3 DNA follows: TGTGCCAGCAGTTTGCCGGGGAACTATGGCTACACCTTC. The rearrangement joins TRBV12-3 or TRBV12-4 to TRBJ1-2; D uncertain. V shed 3 bases and J shed 2 bases, with 7 bases lying between them. The CDR3 is 13 amino acids.

This clone was counted once. The V gene is TRBV3-1 (or the pseudogene TRBV3-2), the J gene TRBJ2-7, with 14 bases lining up with TRBD2. J lost 3 bases, V lost 5 bases, and 3 bases had no gene match. CDR3 size: 15 residues. CDR1 and CDR2 (germline): LGHDT, YNNKEL (reference sequence). The CDR3 coding sequence is TGTGCCAGCAGCAGAGGGACTAGCGGGAGCTACGAGCAGTACTTC. This encodes CASSRGTSGSYEQYF.

This clone appeared a single time. The chain links TRBV5-6 to TRBJ2-2; 7 bases align to TRBD1. V was clipped by 5 bases and J by 6 bases; unmatched bases: 4. Germline V gene data show CDR1 as SGHDT and CDR2 as YYEEEE. The CDR3 length is 13 residues. CDR3 DNA sequence: TGTGCCAGCAGTTTACAGGGGTCCGGGGAGCTGTTTTTT. It yields the protein CASSLQGSGELFF.

This clone was seen many times. The V and J genes are TRBV27 and TRBJ1-1; D is uncertain. From germline, CDR1 is MNHEY and CDR2 SMNVEV (reference sequence). Trimming left V 11 bases short and J 4 bases short, with 20 bases between. There are 14 residues in the CDR3. CDR3 nucleotides: TGTGCCGAAGGAGCACCTCCTGAGCGCACTGAAGCTTTCTTT. This codes for CAEGAPPERTEAFF.

The chain links TRBV6-6 to TRBJ2-7; 7 bases fit TRBD2. Looked up from germline, CDR1 is MNHNY and CDR2 is SVGAGI (reference sequence). This CDR3 is built from 14 residues. Germline trimming cut 7 bases from V and 9 bases from J; bases unmatched to any gene: 15. CDR3 coding DNA: TGTGCCAGCATCAACGACGCGGGAGATCGTGCGCAGTACTTC. This sequence encodes CASINDAGDRAQYF.

This clone was seen only once. This chain joins TRBV5-1 and TRBJ2-7; 8 positions agree with TRBD1. The germline gives CDR1 SGHRS, CDR2 YFSETQ. The CDR3 has 15 residues. Trimming removed 4 bases from V and 1 base from J; junction bases left unmatched: 7. CDR3 bases: TGCGCCAGCAGCACTAGGACAGGGCTTTCCTACGAGCAGTACTTC. As protein: CASSTRTGLSYEQYF.

The CDR3 DNA sequence: TGTGCCAGCACCCACAGGGTTAATAATGAAAAACTGTTTTTT. This codes for CASTHRVNNEKLFF. The chain uses TRBV25-1 and TRBJ1-4, with D possibly TRBD1 on 6 matching bases. CDR3 size: 14 residues. The ends were cut back, 7 bases at V and 4 bases at J, with 13 bases in the middle. Per germline, CDR1 MGHDK and CDR2 SYGVNS.

V usage is TRBV19 and J usage is TRBJ1-5; D unresolved. V shed 2 bases and J shed 4 bases, with 6 bases lying between them. The V gene's germline CDR1 is LNHDA and CDR2 SQIVND (reference sequence). The CDR3 contains 13 residues. CDR3 amino acids: CASSITSNQPQHF. CDR3 bases: TGTGCCAGTAGTATAACCAGTAATCAGCCCCAGCATTTT.

The chain recombines TRBV6-5 with TRBJ2-7; a weak D match, TRBD1 (5 bases). CDR1 and CDR2 from the germline V gene are MNHEY and SVGAGI. The germline V and J ends were trimmed by 5 bases and 2 bases, with 10 bases remaining between them. The CDR3 contains 13 residues. CDR3 DNA: TGTGCCAGCAGTCGACAGTTTGCCTACGAGCAGTACTTC. It translates to CASSRQFAYEQYF.

Worth noting for this clone: The sample carries other DNA sequences with the same CDR3. This chain uses TRBV11-2 with TRBJ1-1; 11 bases are a match to TRBD1. The CDR3 contains 17 residues. V was clipped by 1 base and J by 0 bases; unmatched bases: 4. The V gene's germline CDR1 is SGHAT and CDR2 FQNNGV. This CDR3 is CASSLGGTGGMNTEAFF. CDR3 nucleotide sequence: TGTGCCAGCAGCTTAGGGGGGACAGGGGGGATGAACACTGAAGCTTTCTTT. The entire variable domain, with the rest obtained from reference TRBV11-2 and TRBJ1-1, is as follows: EAGVAQSPRYKIIEKRQSVAFWCNPISGHATLYWYQQILGQGPKLLIQFQNNGVVDDSQLPKDRFSAERLKGVDSTLKIQPAKLEDSAVYLCASSLGGTGGMNTEAFFGQGTRLTVV.

The chain employs TRBV28 and TRBJ1-3; D call uncertain. The CDR3 covers 13 residues. Trimming removed 6 bases from V and 0 bases from J, with 6 bases in between. Germline-derived CDR1 and CDR2 are MDHEN and SYDVKM. The chain's CDR3 is CASSGSSGNTIYF. Here the CDR3 DNA reads TGTGCCAGCAGCGGGTCCTCTGGAAACACCATATATTTT.

V gene TRBV11-2 combines with J gene TRBJ1-1, with D unclear. The CDR3 runs 14 residues. In germline, CDR1 is SGHAT, CDR2 FQNNGV. V gave up 0 bases and J gave up 1 base, with 6 bases separating them. The CDR3 reads CASSLEGRNTEAFF. The CDR3, as DNA: TGTGCCAGCAGCTTAGAGGGGAGGAACACTGAAGCTTTCTTT.

This clone has only a few counts. J is TRBJ2-1 and V is TRBV18, with 8 nucleotides matching TRBD1. This CDR3 contains 17 residues. V dropped 0 bases and J dropped 2; count of bases not matched to a gene: 6. CDR1 and CDR2 (germline): KGHSH, LQKENI. The CDR3 sequence is CASSPPPGTGPYNEQFF. Here the CDR3 DNA reads TGTGCCAGCTCACCACCGCCAGGGACAGGACCCTACAATGAGCAGTTCTTC.

V usage is TRBV2 and J usage is TRBJ1-4, with 9 bases that match TRBD1. There are 15 residues in the CDR3. Germline values: CDR1 SNHLY, CDR2 FYNNEI. The V segment lost 3 bases and the J segment 8 bases; nucleotides outside the gene matches: 7. Here the CDR3 reads CASSEPGTGHEKLFF. CDR3 bases: TGTGCCAGCAGTGAGCCAGGGACAGGGCACGAAAAACTGTTTTTT. Looking up the rest from reference TRBV2 and TRBJ1-4 gives the full variable domain: EPEVTQTPSHQVTQMGQEVILRCVPISNHLYFYWYRQILGQKVEFLVSFYNNEISEKSEIFDDQFSVERPDGSNFTLKIRSTKLEDSAMYFCASSEPGTGHEKLFFGSGTQLSVL.

The chain joins TRBV24-1 to TRBJ2-1, with TRBD2 matching 7 bases. The CDR3 consists of 13 residues. The V gene end was trimmed by 4 bases and the J gene end by 8 bases; junction bases not matched to a gene: 4. Germline assignment: CDR1 KGHDR and CDR2 SFDVKD. Written as DNA, the CDR3 is TGTGCCACCAGTGACGGGGGGAGGTATGAGCAGTTCTTC. This encodes CATSDGGRYEQFF.

Only a few counts were recorded for this clone. The chain carries TRBV7-9 and TRBJ2-3; 7 nucleotides match TRBD1. The J segment lost 9 bases and the V segment lost 0 bases, leaving 6 bases of the junction unmatched. There are 14 residues in the CDR3. In germline, CDR1 is SEHNR, CDR2 FQNEAQ (reference sequence). CDR3 protein: CASSLAPQGTTQYF. The CDR3 coding sequence is TGTGCCAGCAGCTTAGCCCCACAGGGGACAACGCAGTATTTT. Drawing the rest from reference TRBV7-9 and TRBJ2-3, the complete variable domain is DTGVSQNPRHKITKRGQNVTFRCDPISEHNRLYWYRQTLGQGPEFLTYFQNEAQLEKSRLLSDRFSAERPKGSFSTLEIQRTEQGDSAMYLCASSLAPQGTTQYFGPGTRLTVL.

The gene calls are TRBV10-3 and TRBJ2-7; the D is unclear. V gave up 0 bases and J gave up 3 bases, with 15 bases separating them. In germline, CDR1 is ENHRY, CDR2 SYGVKD. The CDR3 is 16 amino acids. CDR3 sequence: CAISESNSLTYYEQYF. Written as DNA, the CDR3 is TGTGCCATCAGTGAGTCGAATAGTCTTACTTACTACGAGCAGTACTTC.

The genes are TRBV6-5 and TRBJ1-4; 10 bases are shared with TRBD1. The V segment lost 9 bases and the J segment 10 bases; nucleotides outside the gene matches: 11. There are 14 residues in the CDR3. Germline CDR1 reads MNHEY; CDR2 reads SVGAGI. CDR3 region: CASERDRGRVKLFF. The CDR3 DNA is TGTGCCAGTGAGCGGGACAGGGGAAGGGTAAAACTGTTTTTT.

The chain joins TRBV4-3 to TRBJ1-4; 9 bases line up with TRBD1. In germline, CDR1 is LGHNA, CDR2 YSLEER. J was trimmed by 8 bases and V by 2 bases; bases with no gene match: 15. CDR3 length: 18 amino acids. CDR3 in DNA: TGCGCCAGCAGCCAATACTCTACTCAACAGGGGGCGTCGGAAAAACTGTTTTTT. Translating it yields CASSQYSTQQGASEKLFF.

This clone has just one count. This chain connects TRBV4-1 to TRBJ1-2; TRBD1 might be the D (5 bases). V was cut by 4 bases and J by 2 bases, with 11 bases left in between. CDR3 length: 14 residues. Germline CDR1 and CDR2: MGHRA and YSYEKL. The CDR3 DNA reads as TGCGCCAGCAGCCTCAGGGAAGACAACTATGGCTACACCTTC. Encoded protein: CASSLREDNYGYTF.

This chain joins TRBV7-9 and TRBJ1-2, with D possibly matching TRBD1 (6 bases). V was clipped by 2 bases and J by 4 bases, with 8 bases between them. Germline loops: CDR1 SEHNR, CDR2 FQNEAQ (reference sequence). The CDR3 spans 13 residues. The CDR3 reads CASSLQGIYGYTF. In DNA, the CDR3 is TGTGCCAGCAGCTTACAGGGGATCTATGGCTACACCTTC. The full variable domain, in which reference TRBV7-9 and TRBJ1-2 provide the parts outside the CDR3, is DTGVSQNPRHKITKRGQNVTFRCDPISEHNRLYWYRQTLGQGPEFLTYFQNEAQLEKSRLLSDRFSAERPKGSFSTLEIQRTEQGDSAMYLCASSLQGIYGYTFGSGTRLTVV.

The gene calls are TRBV11-2 and TRBJ1-1; unclear D gene. Germline CDR1 is SGHAT and CDR2 is FQNNGV. V was cut by 4 bases and J by 2 bases, with 8 bases left in between. The CDR3 is 13 residues long. Here the CDR3 DNA reads TGTGCCAGCAGCTCAGACATTAACACTGAAGCTTTCTTT. Its translation is CASSSDINTEAFF. Supplemented by reference TRBV11-2 and TRBJ1-1, the full variable domain reads EAGVAQSPRYKIIEKRQSVAFWCNPISGHATLYWYQQILGQGPKLLIQFQNNGVVDDSQLPKDRFSAERLKGVDSTLKIQPAKLEDSAVYLCASSSDINTEAFFGQGTRLTVV.

In this sample, this clone turned up a few times. V usage is TRBV19 and J usage is TRBJ2-7; TRBD1 matches 11 bases. V lost 5 bases and J lost 3; bases outside the gene matches: 6. The CDR3 length is 15 residues. The germline gives CDR1 LNHDA, CDR2 SQIVND (reference sequence). As DNA, the CDR3 is TGTGCCAGTAGTCCATCCGGGACAGGGGGCTACGAGCAGTACTTC. Protein product: CASSPSGTGGYEQYF.

The rearrangement joins TRBV20-1 to TRBJ2-7; 11 bases are shared with TRBD2. The CDR3 loop spans 16 amino acids. Germline V gene data show CDR1 as DFQATT and CDR2 as SNEGSKA (reference sequence). The V gene end was trimmed by 3 bases and the J gene end by 2 bases; junction bases not matched to a gene: 9. This CDR3 reads CSASATHSGRAYEQYF. The DNA of the CDR3 is TGCAGTGCTAGTGCGACCCATAGCGGGAGGGCCTACGAGCAGTACTTC.